This entry is about one TCR beta chain. Its antigen is unidentified. These data are taken from a study of T cell repertoires in cytomegalovirus infection. Study information: Carrying CMV and the relevant HLA type showed in public TCR beta signatures.

Using its own MiXCR run on the reads, TCRdb lists one record per CDR3 protein. Here the sample spans around 71,000 distinct CDR3 sequences, 20% being singletons. The TCR originated in a human donor in good health (CMV status not recorded). Some clones in this sample may be carry-over from other donors' samples. The specimen comprised CD8+ T cells from cultured PBMCs, sampled from culture after CMV antigen stimulation.

The CDR3 loop is CASSERADDSNQPQHF. CDR3 nucleotides: TGTGCCAGCAGTGAGCGGGCAGATGATAGCAATCAGCCCCAGCATTTT. V usage is TRBV7-2 and J usage is TRBJ1-5; D is unclear. CDR3 size: 16 residues. Germline V gene data show CDR1 as SGHTA and CDR2 as FQGNSA. Trimming shortened V by 6 bases and J by 0 bases, and 15 bases separated the two germline ends.